A single sample is the source of the 20 T cell receptor beta chains below, sequenced in a study of persistence of HIV-infected CD4 T cells. The libraries were made with immunoSEQ version 4 in survey mode. Clones were sequenced by immunoSEQ multiplex PCR, and TCRdb holds only the in-frame ones, with some missing. The sample comprises about 20,000 clones, approximately 78% of which are singletons, and approximately 6.3% rests with the top ten. These receptors are not linked to any known antigen. The stimulus was lysate of CMV-infected fibroblasts, approximately 9.6 ug/mL. CD4+ T cells upregulating both CD40 ligand and CD69 were sorted as responding cells. Material: CD4+ T cells sorted from PBMCs after 18-hour stimulation, obtained from a patient who received antiretroviral therapy. Receptors originate from an adult man with HIV who was CMV-seropositive.

V is TRBV14 and J is TRBJ2-1; D may be TRBD1 or TRBD2 (5 bases each). V was trimmed by 4 bases and J by 8 bases, leaving 12 bases between them. CDR1 is SGHDN, CDR2 FVKESK, per germline. This CDR3 comprises 13 residues. In DNA form, the CDR3 reads TGTGCCAGCAGCCCCGTGAGGGGCGATGAGCAGTTCTTC. The encoded protein is CASSPVRGDEQFF.

This clone was counted only a few times. V is TRBV3-1 (or the pseudogene TRBV3-2) and J is TRBJ2-7; TRBD1 might be the D (5 bases). This CDR3 spans 14 amino acids. V was shortened by 4 bases and J by 0 bases, with 10 bases between the two germline ends. The germline gives CDR1 LGHDT, CDR2 YNNKEL (reference sequence). DNA of the CDR3: TGTGCCAGCAGCCCCAGACAGAGCTCCTACGAGCAGTACTTC. Translated: CASSPRQSSYEQYF.

The chain is built from TRBV18 and TRBJ2-1, with TRBD1 identical over 11 bases. From germline, CDR1 is KGHSH and CDR2 LQKENI. The CDR3 is made up of 15 amino acids. V lost 3 bases and J lost 12; bases outside the gene matches: 10. The CDR3 sequence: CASSPGTGGSGVQFF. CDR3 bases: TGTGCCAGCTCACCCGGGACAGGGGGATCAGGGGTGCAGTTCTTC.

The chain joins TRBV21-1 to TRBJ2-3; TRBD2, the table's D call, was not compared with the DNA. TRBV21-1 is flagged as a pseudogene. This CDR3 contains 19 residues. This CDR3 is CASSKGLGVKNVGPDTQYF. Written as DNA, the CDR3 is TGTGCCAGCAGCAAAGGACTAGGGGTGAAGAATGTAGGCCCAGATACGCAGTATTTT.

The chain joins TRBV27 to TRBJ1-2; possibly TRBD1 for D (5 bases). Trimming removed 4 bases from V and 2 bases from J, with 17 bases in between. The CDR3 has 16 residues. In germline, CDR1 is MNHEY, CDR2 SMNVEV (reference sequence). DNA of the CDR3: TGTGCCAGCAGTTCCGGGACGGATGCCGGCAACTATGGCTACACCTTC. Translated, it gives CASSSGTDAGNYGYTF.

The chain couples TRBV10-2 to TRBJ1-1, with D hard to call. From germline, CDR1 is WSHSY and CDR2 SAAADI. V was pared by 4 bases and J by 5 bases, with 11 bases between. There are 13 residues in the CDR3. The CDR3 is CASSVRERTEAFF. The DNA of the CDR3 is TGCGCCAGCAGTGTACGGGAAAGGACTGAAGCTTTCTTT.

The V call is TRBV6-4, the J call TRBJ2-1; TRBD2 aligns across 9 bases. Germline loops: CDR1 MRHNA, CDR2 SNTAGT. The CDR3 length is 15 residues. Trimming took 2 bases from V and 3 from J; bases not matched to a gene: 2. This CDR3 is CASSDTAGGYNEQFF. CDR3 nucleotide sequence: TGTGCCAGCAGTGACACAGCGGGGGGCTACAATGAGCAGTTCTTC.

CDR3 in amino acids: CASTPAGGAYNEQFF. CDR3 sequence (DNA): TGTGCCAGCACCCCTGCTGGCGGGGCTTACAATGAGCAGTTCTTC. The V gene is TRBV7-2, the J gene TRBJ2-1, with D maybe TRBD2 (6 bases). V lost 7 bases to trimming and J lost 4 bases, with 17 bases between them. Germline-derived CDR1 and CDR2 are SGHTA and FQGNSA. The CDR3 has 15 amino acids.

The CDR3 protein is CATSRDGGRVGGYTF. The CDR3 bases are TGTGCCACCAGCAGAGATGGAGGCAGGGTCGGTGGCTACACCTTC. The chain is built from TRBV15 and TRBJ1-2; maybe TRBD1 (5 bases). There are 15 residues in the CDR3. Trimming removed 0 bases at V and 7 bases at J, with 15 bases between. Germline V CDR1 and CDR2: LNHNV, YYDKDF (reference sequence).

The chain carries TRBV6-1 and TRBJ1-6; 8 positions agree with TRBD1. The length of the CDR3 is 13 residues. Looked up from germline, CDR1 is MNHNS and CDR2 is SASEGT. J was trimmed by 10 bases and V by 3 bases; bases with no gene match: 2. The CDR3: CASSEDRASPLHF. As DNA, the CDR3 is TGTGCCAGCAGTGAGGACAGGGCCTCACCCCTCCACTTT.

This clone was seen more than once but under ten times. The V gene is TRBV2, the J gene TRBJ1-5; maybe TRBD1 (5 bases). Germline loops: CDR1 SNHLY, CDR2 FYNNEI. Trimming stripped 4 bases from V and 4 bases from J, with 8 bases between. The CDR3 runs 13 residues. Written as DNA, the CDR3 is TGTGCCAGCAGTGGACAGACTAATCAGCCCCAGCATTTT. It encodes CASSGQTNQPQHF.

This clone was counted between two and nine times. The V gene is TRBV5-1, the J gene TRBJ2-3; D gene uncertain. V was trimmed by 0 bases and J by 1 base, leaving 6 bases between them. Germline V gives CDR1 SGHRS, CDR2 YFSETQ. The CDR3 has 14 residues. The CDR3 DNA reads TGCGCCAGCAGCTTGGGGGCGGGCACAGATACGCAGTATTTT. Translating it yields CASSLGAGTDTQYF. The variable domain in full, completed from reference TRBV5-1 and TRBJ2-3, reads KAGVTQTPRYLIKTRGQQVTLSCSPISGHRSVSWYQQTPGQGLQFLFEYFSETQRNKGNFPGRFSGRQFSNSRSEMNVSTLELGDSALYLCASSLGAGTDTQYFGPGTRLTVL.

V and J are TRBV20-1 and TRBJ2-3; D is unclear. Per germline, CDR1 DFQATT and CDR2 SNEGSKA (reference sequence). Deletions cut 6 bases from V and 3 bases from J, with 7 bases between. The CDR3 extends over 11 amino acids. CDR3: CSAPRTDTQYF. CDR3 in DNA: TGCAGTGCCCCTCGAACAGATACGCAGTATTTT.

The chain recombines TRBV6-5 with TRBJ1-5; D is uncertain. With 0 bases removed from V and 5 bases from J, the gap between germline ends came to 11 bases. This CDR3 contains 15 residues. Germline CDR1 reads MNHEY; CDR2 reads SVGAGI. CDR3 nucleotides: TGTGCCAGCAGTTACTCGATGGGAGGCCATCAGCCCCAGCATTTT. Protein: CASSYSMGGHQPQHF.

The genes are TRBV5-1 and TRBJ2-7, with 9 nucleotides matching TRBD1. This CDR3 has 15 residues. Trimming took 0 bases from V and 5 from J; bases not matched to a gene: 6. CDR1 and CDR2 (germline): SGHRS, YFSETQ. CDR3 in DNA: TGCGCCAGCAGCTTGGTTCCGGGACAGGGAAACGAGCAGTACTTC. Translation: CASSLVPGQGNEQYF. The full variable domain, with the rest looked up from reference TRBV5-1 and TRBJ2-7, is KAGVTQTPRYLIKTRGQQVTLSCSPISGHRSVSWYQQTPGQGLQFLFEYFSETQRNKGNFPGRFSGRQFSNSRSEMNVSTLELGDSALYLCASSLVPGQGNEQYFGPGTRLTVT.

The genes are TRBV5-5 and TRBJ2-4, with D possibly called TRBD1 or TRBD2 (5 bases each). The V and J ends lost 7 bases and 4 bases respectively, with 12 bases between them. The CDR3 is 13 residues long. Germline assignment: CDR1 SGHKS and CDR2 YYEKEE (reference sequence). Here the CDR3 DNA reads TGTGCCAGCGGCTCGGGACCAAAAAACATTCAGTACTTC. This gives the protein CASGSGPKNIQYF.

V gene TRBV3-1 (or the pseudogene TRBV3-2) combines with J gene TRBJ1-5, with a weak D call TRBD1 (5 bases). Per the germline V gene, CDR1 is LGHDT and CDR2 is YNNKEL (reference sequence). Trimming cost V 0 bases and J 4 bases, with 16 bases left between them. This CDR3 spans 17 amino acids. CDR3 bases: TGTGCCAGCAGCCAAGAGGGGCGGCCGGTTCGTAATCAGCCCCAGCATTTT. Protein: CASSQEGRPVRNQPQHF.

This clone was found a few times. For the CDR3, the DNA is TGTGCCAGCAGCCAAGACCCCATAAGGGTTCTATCGAACACTGAAGCTTTCTTT. Residues: CASSQDPIRVLSNTEAFF. The rearrangement joins TRBV3-1 (or the pseudogene TRBV3-2) to TRBJ1-1; D is unclear. The CDR3 has 18 amino acids. V lost 0 bases, J lost 1 base, and 18 bases lay in between. Germline V gene sequence: CDR1 LGHDT, CDR2 YNNKEL (reference sequence).

This chain joins TRBV28 and TRBJ1-5; TRBD1 agrees at 10 bases. Germline V gives CDR1 MDHEN, CDR2 SYDVKM. CDR3 length: 13 amino acids. V gave up 8 bases and J gave up 6 bases; unmatched junction bases: 4. The CDR3 sequence: CASEGQGIQPQHF. In DNA form, the CDR3 reads TGTGCCAGCGAGGGACAGGGGATTCAGCCCCAGCATTTT.

The CDR3 loop is CASSSYTGTNEKLFF. CDR3 in DNA: TGCGCCAGCAGCTCCTATACAGGGACTAATGAAAAACTGTTTTTT. The rearrangement joins TRBV5-1 to TRBJ1-4; perhaps TRBD1 as D (6 bases). This CDR3 is built from 15 residues. V was pared by 3 bases and J by 2 bases, with 11 bases between. Germline CDR1 and CDR2: SGHRS and YFSETQ.